Below, 28 T cell receptor beta chains from the same sample are listed, as sequenced in a study of CD8 T cells in ankylosing spondylitis. TCRdb reprocessed the 5' RACE reads via MiXCR and lists one record per CDR3 protein. Here the sample spans under 250,000 distinct CDR3 sequences, about 10% being singletons. The sample taken for sequencing was blood, either unsorted or a sorted T cell fraction (not recorded which). Source of these receptors: a male donor with ankylosing spondylitis or in good health (not recorded which).

In its sample, this clonotype was seen many times. The rearrangement uses TRBV5-1 and TRBJ2-7, with a possible D match to TRBD1 (6 bases). The CDR3 spans 12 residues. V lost 4 bases, J lost 3 bases, and 8 bases lay in between. CDR1 is SGHRS and CDR2 is YFSETQ in the germline V gene. The CDR3: CASSPDSYEQYF. In DNA, the CDR3 is TGCGCCAGCAGCCCGGACAGCTACGAGCAGTACTTC.

This clonotype has a count of ten or more. The rearrangement uses TRBV6-1 and TRBJ2-7; unclear D gene. Trimming took off 3 bases at V and 2 bases at J, with 5 bases between the two ends. CDR3 size: 12 residues. The germline V gene encodes CDR1 MNHNS and CDR2 SASEGT. Here the CDR3 DNA reads TGTGCCAGCAGTGATACCACCTACGAGCAGTACTTC. As protein: CASSDTTYEQYF.

This clonotype was found many times. The chain joins TRBV20-1 to TRBJ2-7, with unresolved D. The CDR3 runs 12 residues. Germline-derived CDR1 and CDR2 are DFQATT and SNEGSKA (reference sequence). Deletions cut 1 base from V and 6 bases from J, with 10 bases between. The CDR3 reads CSARGVPLEQYF. As DNA, the CDR3 is TGCAGTGCTAGAGGTGTACCCCTCGAGCAGTACTTC.

This clonotype was seen many times. The chain couples TRBV12-3 or TRBV12-4 to TRBJ2-3, with a tentative D call TRBD2 (7 bases). Trimming removed 8 bases from V and 5 bases from J, with 11 bases in between. The CDR3 runs 12 residues. Here the CDR3 DNA reads TGTGCCAGCTGGGGGGGCATAGATACGCAGTATTTT. Encoded protein: CASWGGIDTQYF.

In this sample, this clonotype turned up many times. The V call is TRBV4-1, the J call TRBJ1-4; D remains unclear. V was clipped by 6 bases and J by 0 bases, with 11 bases between them. The CDR3 runs to 15 residues. CDR1 and CDR2 (germline): MGHRA, YSYEKL. The CDR3 coding sequence is TGCGCCAGCAGACTTACTTTTTCAACTAATGAAAAACTGTTTTTT. Translation: CASRLTFSTNEKLFF.

This clonotype appeared many times. The chain uses TRBV5-1 and TRBJ1-3; TRBD1 is a possible D gene (5 bases). V was shortened by 0 bases and J by 4 bases, with 14 bases between the two germline ends. Germline V CDR1 and CDR2: SGHRS, YFSETQ. The CDR3 totals 16 residues. In nucleotides, the CDR3 is TGCGCCAGCAGCTTGGCAGGGTCGACGTTCGGAAACACCATATATTTT. This gives the protein CASSLAGSTFGNTIYF.

The sample holds a few counts of this clonotype. The chain links TRBV9 to TRBJ2-3, with D perhaps TRBD2 (5 bases). CDR3 length: 14 residues. V was trimmed by 1 base and J by 2 bases, leaving 8 bases between them. The germline V gene encodes CDR1 SGDLS and CDR2 YYNGEE. CDR3 sequence (DNA): TGTGCCAGCAGCGTAAGCGGTCACACAGATACGCAGTATTTT. Translating it yields CASSVSGHTDTQYF.

Ten or more counts support this clonotype. V is TRBV15 and J is TRBJ1-6; D call uncertain. V gave up 5 bases and J gave up 7 bases, with 18 bases separating them. The germline gives CDR1 LNHNV, CDR2 YYDKDF (reference sequence). This CDR3 region has 16 residues. Here the CDR3 reads CATSGVRPTANSPLHF. CDR3 in DNA: TGTGCCACCAGCGGGGTTAGACCGACGGCGAATTCACCCCTCCACTTT.

This clonotype came up many times. This chain joins TRBV20-1 and TRBJ2-1; 8 bases agree with TRBD2. Trimming took 5 bases from V and 9 from J; bases not matched to a gene: 9. This CDR3 is 13 amino acids long. CDR1 is DFQATT, CDR2 SNEGSKA, per germline (reference sequence). CDR3 protein: CSAFGLAHGEQFF. In nucleotides, the CDR3 is TGCAGTGCTTTTGGACTAGCCCACGGTGAGCAGTTCTTC.

This clonotype was detected many times. The V call is TRBV5-1, the J call TRBJ2-7; D may correspond to TRBD1 or TRBD2 (7 bases each). The length of the CDR3 is 14 residues. CDR1 and CDR2 from the germline V gene are SGHRS and YFSETQ. The V end was cut by 4 bases, the J end by 6 bases, with 17 bases between. The CDR3 loop reads CASSLFDREGEQYF. The CDR3 nucleotides are TGCGCCAGCAGCCTCTTTGACAGGGAGGGCGAGCAGTACTTC.

This clonotype has just a few counts. V usage is TRBV29-1 and J usage is TRBJ2-7; D assignment may be TRBD1 or TRBD2 (6 bases each). The V end lost 2 bases, the J end lost 0 bases, and 17 bases lay between the germline ends. This CDR3 comprises 16 residues. Germline CDR1 and CDR2: SQVTM and ANQGSEA. Here the CDR3 DNA reads TGCAGCGTTGAACCCGATAGAGGGGGGAGCTCCTACGAGCAGTACTTC. It specifies CSVEPDRGGSSYEQYF.

This clonotype showed up many times. The chain is built from TRBV5-1 and TRBJ1-1; the D is unclear. CDR1 and CDR2 from the germline V gene are SGHRS and YFSETQ. V was trimmed by 4 bases and J by 1 base, leaving 8 bases between them. This CDR3 comprises 13 residues. Here the CDR3 DNA reads TGCGCCAGCAGCGGGAACAGGAACACTGAAGCTTTCTTT. This codes for CASSGNRNTEAFF.

At least ten counts were recorded for this clonotype. V and J are TRBV5-1 and TRBJ2-3; D ambiguous. Germline values: CDR1 SGHRS, CDR2 YFSETQ. Between the trimmed V and J ends, which lost 9 bases and 2 bases, there was a span of 16 bases. CDR3 length: 14 residues. In DNA form, the CDR3 reads TGCGCCACCTCTCTTGGACCTAACACAGATACGCAGTATTTT. Encoded protein: CATSLGPNTDTQYF.

Only a few counts were recorded for this clonotype. The chain recombines TRBV5-6 with TRBJ2-6; maybe TRBD1 (7 bases). This CDR3 has 18 amino acids. Germline CDR1 SGHDT, CDR2 YYEEEE. Trimming stripped 4 bases from V and 0 bases from J, with 17 bases between. CDR3 DNA: TGTGCCAGCAGCCCTCCAGGGGGGAGGAGCTCTGGGGCCAACGTCCTGACTTTC. Encoded protein: CASSPPGGRSSGANVLTF.

This clonotype was counted at least ten times. The V call is TRBV5-1, the J call TRBJ2-1; D may match TRBD1 or TRBD2 (5 bases each). CDR1 and CDR2 (germline): SGHRS, YFSETQ. The CDR3 is made up of 16 amino acids. The ends were cut back, 4 bases at V and 2 bases at J, with 16 bases in the middle. The CDR3 is CASSPHWQGAYNEQFF. As DNA, the CDR3 is TGCGCCAGCAGCCCCCATTGGCAGGGAGCCTACAATGAGCAGTTCTTC.

This clonotype has ten or more counts. The chain links TRBV20-1 to TRBJ2-7; possibly TRBD1 for D (7 bases). CDR1 and CDR2 (germline): DFQATT, SNEGSKA (reference sequence). V lost 6 bases to trimming and J lost 0 bases, with 15 bases between them. CDR3 size: 14 residues. The CDR3 spells CSALHRGGSYEQYF. The CDR3 nucleotides are TGCAGTGCCCTTCACAGGGGAGGCTCCTACGAGCAGTACTTC.

This clonotype was recorded at least ten times. The chain employs TRBV20-1 and TRBJ1-3; TRBD1 agrees at 9 bases. The V gene's germline CDR1 is DFQATT and CDR2 SNEGSKA (reference sequence). This CDR3 spans 16 amino acids. Trimming at V came to 2 bases and at J to 4 bases, leaving 9 bases not matched to a gene. The DNA of the CDR3 is TGCAGTGCTAGAAAACAGGGGGCTCTCCGAGGAAACACCATATATTTT. Its protein product is CSARKQGALRGNTIYF.

This clonotype was seen repeatedly, ten times or more. DNA for the CDR3: TGCGCCAGCAGCCAAGGGCGAAGGACAGGGAACACTGAAGCTTTCTTT. Residues: CASSQGRRTGNTEAFF. This rearrangement joins TRBV4-1 to TRBJ1-1, with 7 nucleotides matching TRBD1. The germline CDR1 and CDR2 sequences are MGHRA and YSYEKL. The ends lost 1 base at V and 1 base at J; junction bases unmatched: 6. The CDR3 runs to 16 residues.

The sample holds many counts of this clonotype. The chain's CDR3 is CASSPDGGAGGDYNEQFF. The DNA of the CDR3 is TGTGCCAGCAGCCCGGATGGGGGGGCTGGCGGGGATTACAATGAGCAGTTCTTC. This chain uses TRBV4-2 with TRBJ2-1; weak D call: TRBD2 (7 bases). V was trimmed by 4 bases and J by 4 bases, leaving 23 bases between them. This CDR3 is 18 amino acids long. Germline V lookup: CDR1 LGHNA, CDR2 YNFKEQ.

There are many counts of this clonotype. V usage is TRBV5-5 and J usage is TRBJ1-5; D possibly corresponds to TRBD1 (6 bases). The CDR3 has 14 amino acids. The V gene's germline CDR1 is SGHKS and CDR2 YYEKEE (reference sequence). Trimming shortened V by 0 bases and J by 6 bases, and 10 bases separated the two germline ends. CDR3 in DNA: TGTGCCAGCAGCTTGGCAGGGGCGGCTCAGCCCCAGCATTTT. Translated, it gives CASSLAGAAQPQHF.

The J gene is TRBJ2-7, the V gene TRBV11-2; tentative D call: TRBD2 (5 bases). The germline CDR1 and CDR2 sequences are SGHAT and FQNNGV. V lost 5 bases to trimming and J lost 1 base, with 18 bases between them. The CDR3 loop spans 16 amino acids. The CDR3 region has the DNA TGTGCCAGCAGCCCTATTGGGCGGGTAACATCCTACGAGCAGTACTTC. Its protein is CASSPIGRVTSYEQYF.

In this sample, this clonotype turned up many times. This sequence joins TRBV20-1 and TRBJ2-1; 7 bases map to TRBD1. J was trimmed by 0 bases and V by 6 bases; bases with no gene match: 5. The CDR3 spans 14 residues. Germline V CDR1 and CDR2: DFQATT, SNEGSKA (reference sequence). The DNA of the CDR3 is TGCAGTGCCCTGGGACAGAACTCCTACAATGAGCAGTTCTTC. Protein product: CSALGQNSYNEQFF.

Concerning this clonotype itself: A read error may be the cause here, since a much bigger clone is one base away. The chain recombines TRBV5-1 with TRBJ2-2, with a tentative D call TRBD2 (5 bases). Trimming left V 3 bases short and J 0 bases short, with 18 bases between. Germline assignment: CDR1 SGHRS and CDR2 YFSETQ. This CDR3 has 18 residues. CDR3 nucleotide sequence: TGCGCCAGCAGCTCGAGGGCTAGGTCCTCGGCGAACACCGGGGAGCTGTTTTTT. Its translation: CASSSRARSSANTGELFF.

This clonotype has at least ten counts. V usage is TRBV24-1 and J usage is TRBJ2-3; possibly TRBD1 or TRBD2 for D (5 bases each). CDR1 is KGHDR and CDR2 is SFDVKD in the germline V gene. This CDR3 spans 15 amino acids. The germline V and J ends were trimmed by 3 bases and 4 bases, with 13 bases remaining between them. This CDR3 reads CATSDDPRGADTQYF. The CDR3 region has the DNA TGTGCCACCAGTGATGACCCACGGGGCGCAGATACGCAGTATTTT.

This clonotype was detected ten times or more. This sequence joins TRBV20-1 and TRBJ2-6; 9 bases align to TRBD1. Germline trimming cut 6 bases from V and 8 bases from J; bases unmatched to any gene: 8. The CDR3 runs 14 residues. CDR1 and CDR2 (germline): DFQATT, SNEGSKA (reference sequence). CDR3 loop: CSATGGITTNVLTF. The CDR3 coding sequence is TGCAGTGCCACAGGGGGCATCACTACCAACGTCCTGACTTTC.

This clonotype was recorded at least ten times. The chain is built from TRBV20-1 and TRBJ2-5, with D perhaps TRBD1 or TRBD2 (5 bases each). The CDR3 is 17 residues long. Trimming took off 2 bases at V and 5 bases at J, with 24 bases between the two ends. CDR1 is DFQATT, CDR2 SNEGSKA, per germline (reference sequence). The CDR3 bases are TGCAGTGCTAGAACCCCAACCGGGACGAACCCTCCGGAGACCCAGTACTTC. It codes for CSARTPTGTNPPETQYF.

This clonotype appeared many times. The chain carries TRBV29-1 and TRBJ2-3, with 7 bases that match TRBD1. The germline V gene has CDR1 SQVTM and CDR2 ANQGSEA. The CDR3 covers 13 residues. The J segment lost 2 bases and the V segment lost 8 bases, leaving 7 bases of the junction unmatched. This chain's CDR3 is CSLTTGSTDTQYF. CDR3 DNA: TGCAGCCTTACGACAGGGTCCACAGATACGCAGTATTTT.

This clonotype came up many times. This chain uses TRBV11-2 with TRBJ2-2, with D possibly called TRBD1 or TRBD2 (5 bases each). Germline values: CDR1 SGHAT, CDR2 FQNNGV. The CDR3 is made up of 16 amino acids. V lost 1 base and J 0 bases, leaving 9 bases between the germline ends. The CDR3 protein is CASSLGDRTNTGELFF. CDR3 in DNA: TGTGCCAGCAGCTTAGGGGACCGTACGAACACCGGGGAGCTGTTTTTT.